This T cell receptor (beta chain) was captured in a study of OX40 agonist ivuxolimab in advanced cancers. The CDR3 runs 15 residues. CDR1 MNHEY and CDR2 SMNVEV come from the germline V gene (reference sequence). J lost 2 bases, V lost 6 bases, and 5 bases had no gene match. Sequenced by immunoSEQ multiplex PCR; TCRdb stores in-frame clones only, minus some. The table lists about 14,000 clones, 93% of them singletons, with 22% in the top ten. The sample here was CD4+ or CD8+ T cells sorted from blood, taken in a trial of the OX40 agonist ivuxolimab. The chain is built from TRBV27 and TRBJ2-3; TRBD2 matches 10 bases. The TCR comes from an adult with an advanced solid tumor such as melanoma, head and neck, liver or kidney cancer. CDR3 DNA: TGTGCCAGCAGCCTACTAGCGGGGTACACAGATACGCAGTATTTT. Its protein is CASSLLAGYTDTQYF.